This T cell receptor (beta chain) was retrieved from a study of blood T cell repertoires in COVID-19. Turning to the study itself: Sources were T cells, B-cell-depleted T cells, or PBMCs; the material itself was cDNA or gDNA.

In this sample, this clone turned up once. Study processing details: Reference gene primers were amplified, and this amplification served to estimate nucleated cell counts. Produced via immunoSEQ multiplex PCR; TCRdb's table is partial and in-frame only. D and trimming were read from the DNA, whereas the V and J calls and clone size are those reported in that table. The sample lists about 300,000 clones; less than 85% were seen once. CDR1 MNHGY and CDR2 SAAAGT come from the germline V gene. This CDR3 contains 13 residues. The junction had 1 base not matched to a gene; V was cut back by 2 bases and J by 6 bases. Patients in Seattle were enrolled during active infection, then followed longitudinally.

This TCR was sampled from a human donor with COVID-19, enrolled during active disease. The donor label of this sample is uncertain. Sequenced input: peripheral blood. The chain couples TRBV6-8 to TRBJ2-1, with 7 bases lining up with TRBD2. The CDR3 sequence is CASSYGLVNEQFF. In nucleotides, the CDR3 is TGTGCCAGCAGTTACGGACTAGTCAATGAGCAGTTCTTC.